One and the same sample provided the 27 T cell receptor beta chains below, sequenced in a study of blood T cell repertoires in COVID-19. The table came from immunoSEQ multiplex PCR; TCRdb's copy has only in-frame clones and leaves some out. Here the sample spans under 200,000 clones, about 80% being singletons. Sample: PBMCs or T cells enriched from blood (not recorded which). Receptor source: a woman in her fifties or sixties with acute COVID-19.

This rearrangement joins TRBV19 to TRBJ1-1; D unresolved. Germline values: CDR1 LNHDA, CDR2 SQIVND (reference sequence). V was shortened by 1 base and J by 3 bases, with 9 bases between the two germline ends. The CDR3 is 14 residues long. The CDR3 DNA is TGTGCCAGTAGTATAGGACGGGAATACACTGAAGCTTTCTTT. Encoded protein: CASSIGREYTEAFF.

This clone occurred once. The rearrangement joins TRBV29-1 to TRBJ2-2; 8 nucleotides match TRBD1. The germline CDR1 and CDR2 sequences are SQVTM and ANQGSEA. CDR3 length equals 15 residues. J was trimmed by 0 bases and V by 7 bases; bases with no gene match: 7. Written as DNA, the CDR3 is TGCAGCGCGTCGACAGGGGCGACGAACACCGGGGAGCTGTTTTTT. Its translation is CSASTGATNTGELFF.

This clone was observed a few times. This chain joins TRBV5-4 and TRBJ1-2, with 9 bases identical to TRBD1. This CDR3 is built from 15 residues. V lost 0 bases to trimming and J lost 4 bases; unmatched junction nucleotides: 4. Germline assignment: CDR1 SGHNT and CDR2 YYREEE (reference sequence). The CDR3, as DNA: TGTGCCAGCAGCTTGGCCACAGGGGGCGGCTATGGCTACACCTTC. This gives the protein CASSLATGGGYGYTF.

The V call is TRBV6-6, the J call TRBJ1-5; D is ambiguous. The CDR3 has 12 amino acids. Germline CDR1 reads MNHNY; CDR2 reads SVGAGI (reference sequence). The germline V and J ends were trimmed by 6 bases and 5 bases, with 8 bases remaining between them. CDR3 nucleotide sequence: TGTGCCAGCAGGTTTAATGATCAGCCCCAGCATTTT. It specifies CASRFNDQPQHF.

This clone was detected only once. V and J are TRBV30 and TRBJ1-6; 10 nucleotides agree with TRBD1. Germline V lookup: CDR1 GTSNPN, CDR2 SVGIG (reference sequence). The CDR3 spans 16 residues. Trimming cost V 2 bases and J 9 bases; bases outside gene matches: 10. The DNA for the CDR3 is TGTGCCTGGAGTCCCGAATGGGACAGGGGAGGTTCACCCCTCCACTTT. Protein product: CAWSPEWDRGGSPLHF.

There are a few counts of this clone. The V and J genes are TRBV29-1 and TRBJ2-5; D is unresolved. Per germline, CDR1 SQVTM and CDR2 ANQGSEA. This CDR3 region has 13 residues. V lost 2 bases to trimming and J lost 5 bases, with 12 bases between them. The chain's CDR3 is CSVESQFGETQYF. In DNA form, the CDR3 reads TGCAGCGTTGAAAGTCAGTTCGGGGAGACCCAGTACTTC.

The count of this clone is one. This sequence joins TRBV3-1 (or the pseudogene TRBV3-2) and TRBJ2-7, with 7 bases matching TRBD2. Looked up from germline, CDR1 is LGHDT and CDR2 is YNNKEL (reference sequence). This CDR3 has 16 amino acids. The ends lost 6 bases at V and 4 bases at J; junction bases unmatched: 15. The CDR3 coding sequence is TGTGCCAGCAGGCACACGGGCCGGGAGGCGACTTACGAGCAGTACTTC. It encodes CASRHTGREATYEQYF.

This clone was counted once. The V and J genes are TRBV10-2 and TRBJ2-1; 8 nucleotides align to TRBD2. The germline V gene has CDR1 WSHSY and CDR2 SAAADI. This CDR3 has 21 amino acids. J was trimmed by 2 bases and V by 4 bases; bases with no gene match: 22. This CDR3 is CASSGVVSGGHSGATYNEQFF. CDR3 DNA: TGCGCCAGCAGTGGGGTTGTGTCGGGGGGCCATAGCGGGGCTACCTACAATGAGCAGTTCTTC.

This clone was counted between two and nine times. CDR3 amino acids: CASSEGTGINEQYV. The CDR3 nucleotides read TGTGCCAGCAGTGAAGGGACAGGGATCAACGAGCAGTACGTC. The chain has TRBV2 and TRBJ2-7; TRBD1 matches at 8 bases. This CDR3 comprises 14 residues. After removal of 1 base from V and 5 bases from J, the junction contained 4 bases not matched to a gene. In germline, CDR1 is SNHLY, CDR2 FYNNEI.

The chain combines TRBV5-3 with TRBJ1-5, with TRBD1 as a possible D gene (5 bases). TRBV5-3 is treated as an ORF (open reading frame) with a function not yet certain. The V end was cut by 4 bases, the J end by 5 bases, with 19 bases between. The CDR3 length is 16 residues. CDR3 sequence reads: CARSPQGGRVDQPQHF. CDR3 bases: TGTGCCAGAAGCCCTCAGGGAGGTCGGGTGGATCAGCCCCAGCATTTT.

The rearrangement uses TRBV24-1 and TRBJ1-2; 7 bases match TRBD1. Trimming cost V 4 bases and J 2 bases; bases outside gene matches: 0. CDR3 length: 13 amino acids. Germline CDR1 reads KGHDR; CDR2 reads SFDVKD. In DNA form, the CDR3 reads TGTGCCACCAGTGAGACAGGGAACTATGGCTACACCTTC. Translated, it gives CATSETGNYGYTF.

This clone has a handful of counts. V gene TRBV27 combines with J gene TRBJ2-6; 7 bases match TRBD1. With V trimmed by 8 bases and J by 2 bases, 6 bases remained unmatched. The CDR3 extends over 15 amino acids. Germline CDR1 reads MNHEY; CDR2 reads SMNVEV (reference sequence). The CDR3 spells CASRQGSTGANVLTF. In nucleotides, the CDR3 is TGTGCCAGCCGACAGGGCTCAACTGGGGCCAACGTCCTGACTTTC. The complete variable domain, with remaining parts taken from reference TRBV27 and TRBJ2-6, reads EAQVTQNPRYLITVTGKKLTVTCSQNMNHEYMSWYRQDPGLGLRQIYYSMNVEVTDKGDVPEGYKVSRKEKRNFPLILESPSPNQTSLYFCASRQGSTGANVLTFGAGSRLTVL.

This clone came up a few times. The chain links TRBV4-2 to TRBJ2-1; the match to TRBD2 covers 9 bases. Germline values: CDR1 LGHNA, CDR2 YNFKEQ. V trimming: 0 bases; J trimming: 7 bases; junction bases outside the gene matches: 7. The CDR3 totals 16 residues. The CDR3 here is CASSQEVGLAKNEQFF. In DNA, the CDR3 is TGTGCCAGCAGCCAAGAGGTGGGACTAGCAAAGAATGAGCAGTTCTTC.

This chain uses TRBV6-5 with TRBJ2-1, with TRBD2 identical over 9 bases. V was pared by 6 bases and J by 8 bases, with 2 bases of the junction left unmatched. This CDR3 is built from 12 residues. In germline, CDR1 is MNHEY, CDR2 SVGAGI. CDR3 DNA: TGTGCCAGCAGGCGGGAGGGAGATGAGCAGTTCTTC. As protein: CASRREGDEQFF.

V gene TRBV27 combines with J gene TRBJ1-2; the match to TRBD1 covers 8 bases. Germline loops: CDR1 MNHEY, CDR2 SMNVEV (reference sequence). CDR3 length equals 17 residues. Trimming took 8 bases from V and 5 from J; bases not matched to a gene: 19. The CDR3 sequence: CASGFSQGAPLRYGYTF. The CDR3 bases are TGTGCCAGCGGCTTCTCCCAGGGGGCTCCCCTGCGGTATGGCTACACCTTC.

The rearrangement joins TRBV9 to TRBJ2-7; 9 bases line up with TRBD1. V lost 4 bases and J lost 2; bases outside the gene matches: 7. CDR1 is SGDLS, CDR2 YYNGEE, per germline. CDR3 size: 15 residues. The CDR3: CASSTTGGSAYEQYV. The CDR3 bases are TGTGCCAGCAGCACCACAGGGGGCTCGGCCTACGAGCAGTACGTC.

V gene TRBV12-5 combines with J gene TRBJ2-1, with 10 bases fitting TRBD1. The germline V gene has CDR1 LGHNT and CDR2 FRNRAP. Unmatched junction bases numbered 9, after V lost 6 bases and J lost 10 bases. The CDR3 contains 14 residues. For the CDR3, the DNA is TGTGCTAGTGGCGTTTCGACAGGGGGCGCCGAGCAGTTCTTC. It yields the protein CASGVSTGGAEQFF.

The V and J genes are TRBV6-1 and TRBJ1-2; 9 positions match TRBD1. V lost 3 bases to trimming and J lost 7 bases; unmatched junction nucleotides: 9. Germline V gene data show CDR1 as MNHNS and CDR2 as SASEGT. The CDR3 runs 15 residues. DNA for the CDR3: TGTGCCAGCAGTGATCGTACAGGGGGCATAGTTGGCTACACCTTC. Residues: CASSDRTGGIVGYTF.

This chain links TRBV5-1 with TRBJ1-2; 9 bases map to TRBD1. The trim removed 0 bases at V and 2 bases at J, leaving 11 bases unmatched. The CDR3 loop spans 18 amino acids. Germline CDR1 and CDR2: SGHRS and YFSETQ. In DNA, the CDR3 is TGCGCCAGCAGCTTGGGGGTCGGGACAGGGCGAATCAACTATGGCTACACCTTC. The encoded protein is CASSLGVGTGRINYGYTF.

The chain uses TRBV27 and TRBJ2-7; no firm D call. The CDR3 has 15 residues. Trimming shortened V by 8 bases and J by 2 bases, and 19 bases separated the two germline ends. The germline V gene encodes CDR1 MNHEY and CDR2 SMNVEV (reference sequence). CDR3 in amino acids: CASGKKGGGPYEQYF. The CDR3 DNA sequence: TGTGCCAGCGGAAAGAAAGGCGGCGGTCCCTACGAGCAGTACTTC.

The V call is TRBV7-6, the J call TRBJ2-3; D is perhaps TRBD1 (6 bases). V lost 0 bases and J lost 1, with 11 bases in between. Germline V gene lookup returns CDR1 SGHVS and CDR2 FNYEAQ. The CDR3 covers 16 residues. The CDR3 region is CASSLAQGLGTDTQYF. The CDR3 DNA follows: TGTGCCAGCAGCTTAGCTCAGGGGCTGGGCACAGATACGCAGTATTTT.

As for this clone: One end of the junction does not line up with germline, which may come from a read error. The CDR3 DNA follows: TGTGCCAGCAGCCGCCAAGACCTAGCGGGACGTTCGATCTTC. Protein: CASSRQDLAGRSIF. The V gene is TRBV3-1 (or the pseudogene TRBV3-2), the J gene TRBJ2-1, with 9 bases lining up with TRBD2. CDR3 size: 14 residues. CDR1 and CDR2 (germline): LGHDT, YNNKEL (reference sequence).

The chain carries TRBV7-8 and TRBJ1-2; D remains ambiguous. V was trimmed by 4 bases and J by 0 bases, leaving 12 bases between them. Germline CDR1 is SGHVS and CDR2 is FQNEAQ. The CDR3 consists of 15 residues. CDR3 loop: CASSSRGGTNYGYTF. The CDR3 nucleotides read TGTGCCAGCAGCTCCCGCGGCGGTACTAACTATGGCTACACCTTC.

This clone showed up just once. The chain uses TRBV28 and TRBJ1-1; TRBD1 is a possible D gene (6 bases). This CDR3 comprises 14 residues. The V end lost 2 bases, the J end lost 3 bases, and 10 bases lay between the germline ends. CDR1 MDHEN and CDR2 SYDVKM come from the germline V gene. CDR3 in amino acids: CASSLQGRDTEAFF. As DNA, the CDR3 is TGTGCCAGCAGTTTACAGGGGCGGGACACTGAAGCTTTCTTT. Complete variable domain (other parts from reference TRBV28 and TRBJ1-1): DVKVTQSSRYLVKRTGEKVFLECVQDMDHENMFWYRQDPGLGLRLIYFSYDVKMKEKGDIPEGYSVSREKKERFSLILESASTNQTSMYLCASSLQGRDTEAFFGQGTRLTVV.

This CDR3 reads CASVSGPNTEAFF. The CDR3 DNA is TGTGCCAGCGTGAGTGGGCCGAACACTGAAGCTTTCTTT. This chain uses TRBV7-9 with TRBJ1-1; D unclear. CDR1 and CDR2 from the germline V gene are SEHNR and FQNEAQ (reference sequence). CDR3 length: 13 residues. The V end was cut by 8 bases, the J end by 1 base, with 11 bases between.

This chain connects TRBV28 to TRBJ2-2, with a weak D call TRBD2 (5 bases). The length of the CDR3 is 16 residues. Deletions cut 2 bases from V and 1 base from J, with 11 bases between. Germline V CDR1 and CDR2: MDHEN, SYDVKM. DNA for the CDR3: TGTGCCAGCAGTTTACTGAGGGTCGGGAACACCGGGGAGCTGTTTTTT. Translation: CASSLLRVGNTGELFF. Combining the CDR3 with reference TRBV28 and TRBJ2-2 gives the whole variable domain DVKVTQSSRYLVKRTGEKVFLECVQDMDHENMFWYRQDPGLGLRLIYFSYDVKMKEKGDIPEGYSVSREKKERFSLILESASTNQTSMYLCASSLLRVGNTGELFFGEGSRLTVL.

This chain connects TRBV10-3 to TRBJ1-6; D is perhaps TRBD1 (5 bases). Trimming removed 4 bases from V and 10 bases from J, with 17 bases in between. This CDR3 has 15 residues. Germline lookup yields CDR1 ENHRY and CDR2 SYGVKD. The CDR3 protein is CAISAPSTGNSPLHF. In DNA, the CDR3 is TGTGCCATCAGTGCGCCATCAACAGGAAACTCACCCCTCCACTTT.